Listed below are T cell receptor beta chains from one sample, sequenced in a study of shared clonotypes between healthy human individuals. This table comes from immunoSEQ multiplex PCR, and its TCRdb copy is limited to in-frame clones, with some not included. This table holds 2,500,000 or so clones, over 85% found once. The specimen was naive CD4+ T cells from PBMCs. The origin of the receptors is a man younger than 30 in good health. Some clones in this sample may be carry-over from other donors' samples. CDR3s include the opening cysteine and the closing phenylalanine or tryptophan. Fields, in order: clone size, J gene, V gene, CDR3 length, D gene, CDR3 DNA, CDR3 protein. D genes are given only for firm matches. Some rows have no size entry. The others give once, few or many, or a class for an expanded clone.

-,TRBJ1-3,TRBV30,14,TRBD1,TGTGCCTGGAGTGGGACAGGGAGTGGAAACACCATATATTTT,CAWSGTGSGNTIYF
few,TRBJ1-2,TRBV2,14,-,TGTGCCAGCAGTGAAAGGGTTAACGCGGGGGGCTACACCTTC,CASSERVNAGGYTF
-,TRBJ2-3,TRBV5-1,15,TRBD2,TGCGCCAGCATACTAGCGGGAGGCGGCACAGATACGCAGTATTTT,CASILAGGGTDTQYF
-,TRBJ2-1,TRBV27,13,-,TGTGCCAGCAGCTCCTCCGTCGGGACAGAGCAGTTCTTC,CASSSSVGTEQFF
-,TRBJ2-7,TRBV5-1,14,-,TGCGCCAGCAGCCTCCGTTTACGGGGTCACGAGCAGTACTTC,CASSLRLRGHEQYF
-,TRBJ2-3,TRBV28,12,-,TGTGCCAGCAAACCGGGCACAGATACGCAGTATTTT,CASKPGTDTQYF
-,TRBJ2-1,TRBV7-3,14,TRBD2,TGTGCCAGCAGCCCTGGACTAGCATCAGGGGAGCAGTTCTTC,CASSPGLASGEQFF
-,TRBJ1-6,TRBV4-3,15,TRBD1,TGCGCCAGCAGCCAAGAGACAGGGGGCGACTCACCCCTCCACTTT,CASSQETGGDSPLHF
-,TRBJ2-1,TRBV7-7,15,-,TGTGCCAGCAGCTTAGACCGGGACTCCTACAATGAGCAGTTCTTC,CASSLDRDSYNEQFF
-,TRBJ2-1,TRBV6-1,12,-,TGTGCCAGCAGTGAAGCGCTCCATGAGCAGTTCTTC,CASSEALHEQFF
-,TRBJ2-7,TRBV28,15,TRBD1,TGTGCCAGCAGTGCCCGGGACAGGGCGGTCGACGAGCAGTACTTC,CASSARDRAVDEQYF
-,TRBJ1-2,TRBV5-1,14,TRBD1,TGCGCCAGCAGCTCGTTCCCGACAGGGTCTGGCTACACCTTC,CASSSFPTGSGYTF
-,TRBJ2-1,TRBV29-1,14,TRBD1,TGCAGCGTCACCGACAGGGGTACCTACAATGAGCAGTTCTTC,CSVTDRGTYNEQFF
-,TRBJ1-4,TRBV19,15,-,TGTGCCAGTAGTCGCCCGACAGGTGATGGCAAAAAACTGTTTTTT,CASSRPTGDGKKLFF
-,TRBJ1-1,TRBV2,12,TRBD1,TGTGCCACCGGACAGGCTAGGGCTGAAGCTTTCTTT,CATGQARAEAFF
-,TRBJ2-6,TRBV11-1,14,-,TGTGCCAGCAGATTAGCGGCTGGGGCCAACGTCCTGACTTTC,CASRLAAGANVLTF
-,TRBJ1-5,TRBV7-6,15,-,TGTGCCAGCAGCTTGGGTGCGGGCCGCAATCAGCCCCAGCATTTT,CASSLGAGRNQPQHF
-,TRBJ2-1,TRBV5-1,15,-,TGCGCCAGCAGCTTGGGGAACAGGGTCGGAAATGAGCAGTTCTTC,CASSLGNRVGNEQFF
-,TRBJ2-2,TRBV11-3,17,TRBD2,TGTGCCAGCAGCTTAAGTGATAGCGGGACGAGCACCGGGGAGCTGTTTTTT,CASSLSDSGTSTGELFF
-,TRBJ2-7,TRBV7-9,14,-,TGTGCCAGCACCCGGGGGGCGGCCTCCTACGAGCAGTACTTC,CASTRGAASYEQYF
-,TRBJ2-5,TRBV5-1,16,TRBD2,TGCGCCAGCAGCTTGTTAATTAGCGGGAGTGGGGAGACCCAGTACTTC,CASSLLISGSGETQYF
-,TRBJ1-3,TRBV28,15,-,TGTGCCAGCAGTTTATGGGGGACCGAAGGAAACACCATATATTTT,CASSLWGTEGNTIYF
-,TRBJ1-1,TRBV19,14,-,TGTGCCAGTACCCCACACCGACAGAACACTGAAGCTTTCTTT,CASTPHRQNTEAFF
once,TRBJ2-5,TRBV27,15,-,TGTGCCAGCAGTTTATCGGGGACTGCTCAAGAGACCCAGTACTTC,CASSLSGTAQETQYF
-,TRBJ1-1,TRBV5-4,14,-,TGTGCCAGCAGCCCCAGGGAAGAGAACACTGAAGCTTTCTTT,CASSPREENTEAFF
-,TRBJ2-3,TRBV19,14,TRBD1,TGTGCCAGTAGTATCACGGGACAGCGCTTCCCGCAGTATTTT,CASSITGQRFPQYF
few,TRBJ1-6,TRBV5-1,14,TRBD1,TGCGCCAGCAGCTTGGGGACAGGGAATTCACCCCTCCACTTT,CASSLGTGNSPLHF
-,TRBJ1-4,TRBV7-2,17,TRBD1,TGTGCCAGCAGCTTCCCCGCAGGGGGCAGTCGCGATGAAAAACTGTTTTTT,CASSFPAGGSRDEKLFF
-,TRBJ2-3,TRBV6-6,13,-,TGTGCCAGCACCGTATTCTCGGGTAATACGCAGTATTTT,CASTVFSGNTQYF
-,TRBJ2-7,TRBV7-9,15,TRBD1,TGTGCCAGCAGCCCCCGAAGGACAGGGGCCTACGAGCAGTACTTC,CASSPRRTGAYEQYF
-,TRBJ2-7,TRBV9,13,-,TGTGCCAGCAGCGTAGACCGCTCCTACGAGCAGTACTTC,CASSVDRSYEQYF
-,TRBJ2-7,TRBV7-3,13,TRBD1,TGTGCCAGCAGCTTAGGGACAGGGCGCGAGCAGTACTTC,CASSLGTGREQYF
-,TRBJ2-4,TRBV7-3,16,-,TGTGCCAGCAGCTTAGTCGGACCAGCGTTAGGAAACATTCAGTACTTC,CASSLVGPALGNIQYF
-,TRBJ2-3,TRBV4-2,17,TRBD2,TGTGCCAGCAGCCAACTCCCGACTAGCGGGAGAACAGATACGCAGTATTTT,CASSQLPTSGRTDTQYF
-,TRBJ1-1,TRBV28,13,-,TGTGCCAGCAGTTTTATCCGAGGGACTGAAGCTTTCTTT,CASSFIRGTEAFF
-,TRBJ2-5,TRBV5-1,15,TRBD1,TGCGCCAGCAGCGTCGACAGGGCGAGGGGGGAGACCCAGTACTTC,CASSVDRARGETQYF
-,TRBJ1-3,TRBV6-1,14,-,TGTGCCAGCAGTTATACAGGGACTGGAAACACCATATATTTT,CASSYTGTGNTIYF
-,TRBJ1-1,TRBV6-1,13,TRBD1,TGTGCCAGCGTAGACAGGGGGCAGACTGAAGCTTTCTTT,CASVDRGQTEAFF
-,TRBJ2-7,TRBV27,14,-,TGTGCCAGCAGTTTGGGGGCCGGACCCTACGAGCAGTACTTC,CASSLGAGPYEQYF
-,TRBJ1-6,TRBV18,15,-,TGTGCCAGCTCACCGATCTCAGGAAAAGTTTCACCCCTCCACTTT,CASSPISGKVSPLHF
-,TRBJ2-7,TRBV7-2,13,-,TGTGCCAGCAGCTTCGGTCAGTCCTACGAGCAGTACTTC,CASSFGQSYEQYF
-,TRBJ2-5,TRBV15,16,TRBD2,TGTGCCACCAGCCCTGGGACTAGCGGTTACCAAGAGACCCAGTACTTC,CATSPGTSGYQETQYF
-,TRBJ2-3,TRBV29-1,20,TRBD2,TGCAGCGTTGAAGATCGGGGCGAGCGGGACTACCCCCTTAGCACAGATACGCAGTATTTT,CSVEDRGERDYPLSTDTQYF
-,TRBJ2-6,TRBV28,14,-,TGTGCCAGCAGCCCCCCTTCTGGGGCCAACGTCCTGACTTTC,CASSPPSGANVLTF
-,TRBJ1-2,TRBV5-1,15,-,TGCGCCAGCAGCTTGGAGGGCAGGGGCTCTTATGGCTACACCTTC,CASSLEGRGSYGYTF
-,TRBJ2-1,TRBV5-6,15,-,TGTGCCAGCAGCTTGGCTCCGCAGAGTTTCAATGAGCAGTTCTTC,CASSLAPQSFNEQFF
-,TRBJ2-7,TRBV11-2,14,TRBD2,TGTGCCAGCGCGGGGGACTTTAGCTCCTACGAGCAGTACTTC,CASAGDFSSYEQYF
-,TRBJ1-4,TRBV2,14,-,TGTGCCAGCAGTGTTGGAGCAACTAATGAAAAACTGTTTTTT,CASSVGATNEKLFF
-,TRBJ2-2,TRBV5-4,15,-,TGTGCCAGCAGCTTGGGCAGGGGTTCCGCCGGGGAGCTGTTTTTT,CASSLGRGSAGELFF
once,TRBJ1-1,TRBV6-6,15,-,TGTGCCAGCAGTACCCTAACCCGGGGGCGAACTGAAGCTTTCTTT,CASSTLTRGRTEAFF
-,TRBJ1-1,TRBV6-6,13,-,TGTGCCAGCAGTTACACAACTGACGGCGTAGCTTTCTTT,CASSYTTDGVAFF
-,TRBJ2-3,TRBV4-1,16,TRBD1,TGCGCCAGCAGCCAGCTTGGGACAGGGGGTACAGATACGCAGTATTTT,CASSQLGTGGTDTQYF
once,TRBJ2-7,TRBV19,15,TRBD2,TGTGCCAGTAGTATCGGGGCTAGCGGGAGTTACGAGCAGTACTTC,CASSIGASGSYEQYF
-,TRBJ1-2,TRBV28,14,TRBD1,TGTGCCAGCAGTTTACGGGACAGGATCTATGGCTACACCTTC,CASSLRDRIYGYTF
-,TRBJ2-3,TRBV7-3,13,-,TGTGCCAGCAGCTGGGCAGGGGCAGATACGCAGTATTTT,CASSWAGADTQYF
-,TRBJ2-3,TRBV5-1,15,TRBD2,TGCGCCAGCAGCTTGGAAGCGGGAGTGGCAGATACGCAGTATTTT,CASSLEAGVADTQYF
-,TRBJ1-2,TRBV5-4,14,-,TGTGCCAGCAGGGATGAGTGGGACACCGATGGCTACACCTTC,CASRDEWDTDGYTF
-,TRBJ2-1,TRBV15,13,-,TGTGCCACCAGCGGGGAGTCCTATAATGAGCAGTTCTTC,CATSGESYNEQFF